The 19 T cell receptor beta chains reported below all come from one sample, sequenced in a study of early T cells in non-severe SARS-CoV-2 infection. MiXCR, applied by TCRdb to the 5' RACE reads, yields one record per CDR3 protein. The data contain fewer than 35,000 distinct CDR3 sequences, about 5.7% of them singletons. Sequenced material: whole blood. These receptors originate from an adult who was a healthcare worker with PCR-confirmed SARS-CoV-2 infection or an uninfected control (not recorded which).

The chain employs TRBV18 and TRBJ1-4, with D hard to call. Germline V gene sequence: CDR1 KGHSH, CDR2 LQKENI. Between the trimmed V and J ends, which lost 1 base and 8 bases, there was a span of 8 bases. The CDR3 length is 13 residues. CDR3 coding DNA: TGTGCCAGCTCACCACAGGATTCGGAAAAACTGTTTTTT. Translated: CASSPQDSEKLFF. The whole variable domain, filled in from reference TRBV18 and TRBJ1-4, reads NAGVMQNPRHLVRRRGQEARLRCSPMKGHSHVYWYRQLPEEGLKFMVYLQKENIIDESGMPKERFSAEFPKEGPSILRIQQVVRGDSAAYFCASSPQDSEKLFFGSGTQLSVL.

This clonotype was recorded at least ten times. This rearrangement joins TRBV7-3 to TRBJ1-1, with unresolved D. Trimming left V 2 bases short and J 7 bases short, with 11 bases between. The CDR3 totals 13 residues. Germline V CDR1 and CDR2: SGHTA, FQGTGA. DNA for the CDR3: TGTGCCAGCAGCTTAGGGCCGGGTCGTGAAGCTTTCTTT. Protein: CASSLGPGREAFF. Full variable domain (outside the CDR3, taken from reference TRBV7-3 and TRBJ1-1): GAGVSQTPSNKVTEKGKYVELRCDPISGHTALYWYRQSLGQGPEFLIYFQGTGAADDSGLPNDRFFAVRPEGSVSTLKIQRTERGDSAVYLCASSLGPGREAFFGQGTRLTVV.

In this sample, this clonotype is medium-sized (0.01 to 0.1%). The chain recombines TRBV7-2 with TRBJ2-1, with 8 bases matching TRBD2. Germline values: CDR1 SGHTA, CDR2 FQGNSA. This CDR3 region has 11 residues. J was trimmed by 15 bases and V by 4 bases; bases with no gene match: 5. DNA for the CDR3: TGTGCCAGCAGCTGGGGACTAGTGCCGTTCTTC. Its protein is CASSWGLVPFF.

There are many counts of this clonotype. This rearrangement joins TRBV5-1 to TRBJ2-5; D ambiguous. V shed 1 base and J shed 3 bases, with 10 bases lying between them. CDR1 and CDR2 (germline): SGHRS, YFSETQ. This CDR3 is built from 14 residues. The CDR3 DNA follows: TGCGCCAGCAGCTTGCAACAGAGAGAAGAGACCCAGTACTTC. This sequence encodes CASSLQQREETQYF.

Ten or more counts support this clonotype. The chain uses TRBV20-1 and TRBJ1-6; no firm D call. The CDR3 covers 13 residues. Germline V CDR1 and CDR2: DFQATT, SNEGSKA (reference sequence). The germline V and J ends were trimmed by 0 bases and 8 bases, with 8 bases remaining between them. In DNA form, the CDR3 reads TGCAGTGCTAGAGATCAGGAGGATTCACCCCTCCACTTT. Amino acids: CSARDQEDSPLHF.

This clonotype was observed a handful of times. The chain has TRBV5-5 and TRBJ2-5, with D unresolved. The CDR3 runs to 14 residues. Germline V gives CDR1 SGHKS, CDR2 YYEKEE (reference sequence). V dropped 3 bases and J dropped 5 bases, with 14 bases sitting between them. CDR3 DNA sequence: TGTGCCAGCAGCTCCCACACCCTCCGGGAGACCCAGTACTTC. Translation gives CASSSHTLRETQYF.

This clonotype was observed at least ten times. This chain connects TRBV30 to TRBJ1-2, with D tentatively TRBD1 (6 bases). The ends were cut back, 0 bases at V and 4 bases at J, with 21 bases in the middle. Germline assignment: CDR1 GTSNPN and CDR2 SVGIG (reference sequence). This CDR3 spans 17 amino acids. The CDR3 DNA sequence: TGTGCCTGGAGTGTAAAGGGCCAGGGGAGTGTACCCTATGGCTACACCTTC. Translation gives CAWSVKGQGSVPYGYTF.

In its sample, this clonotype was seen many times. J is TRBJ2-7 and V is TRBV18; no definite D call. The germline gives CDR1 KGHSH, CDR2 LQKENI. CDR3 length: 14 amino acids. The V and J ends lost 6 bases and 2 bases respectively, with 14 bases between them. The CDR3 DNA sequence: TGTGCCAGCTCTCAACGGCAAGGCCCCTACGAGCAGTACTTC. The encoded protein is CASSQRQGPYEQYF.

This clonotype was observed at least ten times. Here the CDR3 reads CSADSGSSYEQYF. The CDR3 DNA sequence: TGCAGTGCCGATAGCGGCAGCTCCTACGAGCAGTACTTC. The chain combines TRBV20-1 with TRBJ2-7, with a possible D match to TRBD2 (6 bases). Germline CDR1 is DFQATT and CDR2 is SNEGSKA (reference sequence). The length of the CDR3 is 13 residues. Deletions cut 6 bases from V and 0 bases from J, with 12 bases between.

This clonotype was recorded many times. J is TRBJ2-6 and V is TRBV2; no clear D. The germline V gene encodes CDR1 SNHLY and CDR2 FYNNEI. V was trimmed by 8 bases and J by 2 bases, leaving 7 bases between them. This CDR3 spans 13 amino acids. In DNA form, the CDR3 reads TGTGCCAGCTCTCAGACTGGGGCCAACGTCCTGACTTTC. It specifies CASSQTGANVLTF.

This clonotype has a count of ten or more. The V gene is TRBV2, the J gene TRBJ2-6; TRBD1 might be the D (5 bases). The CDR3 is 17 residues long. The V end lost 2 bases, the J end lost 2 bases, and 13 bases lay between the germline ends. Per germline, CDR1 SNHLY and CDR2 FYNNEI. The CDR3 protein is CASSEFGASTGANVLTF. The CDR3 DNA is TGTGCCAGCAGTGAATTTGGGGCCTCGACTGGGGCCAACGTCCTGACTTTC.

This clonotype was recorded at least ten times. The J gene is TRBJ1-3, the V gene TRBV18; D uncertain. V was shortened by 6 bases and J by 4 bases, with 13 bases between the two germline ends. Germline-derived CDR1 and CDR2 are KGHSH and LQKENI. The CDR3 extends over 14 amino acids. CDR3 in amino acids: CASSNRVSGNTIYF. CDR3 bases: TGTGCCAGCTCCAATAGGGTATCCGGAAACACCATATATTTT.

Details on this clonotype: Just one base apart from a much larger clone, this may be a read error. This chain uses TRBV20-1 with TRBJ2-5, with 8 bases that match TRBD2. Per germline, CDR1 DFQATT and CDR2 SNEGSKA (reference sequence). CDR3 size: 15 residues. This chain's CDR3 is CSARVIAGSLYLQNF. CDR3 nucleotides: TGCAGTGCTAGAGTTATAGCGGGATCGCTCTACCTTCAGAACTTC.

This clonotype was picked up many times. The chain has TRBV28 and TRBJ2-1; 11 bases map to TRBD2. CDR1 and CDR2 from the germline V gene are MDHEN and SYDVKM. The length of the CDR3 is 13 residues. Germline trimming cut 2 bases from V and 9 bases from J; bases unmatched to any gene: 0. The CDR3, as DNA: TGTGCCAGCAGTTTAGGGACTAGCGGTGAGCAGTTCTTC. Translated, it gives CASSLGTSGEQFF.

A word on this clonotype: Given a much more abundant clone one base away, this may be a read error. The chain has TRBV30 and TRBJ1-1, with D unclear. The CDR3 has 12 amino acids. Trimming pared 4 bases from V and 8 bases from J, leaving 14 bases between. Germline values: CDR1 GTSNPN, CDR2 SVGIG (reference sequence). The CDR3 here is CAWKPVSTEAFF. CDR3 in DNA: TGTGCCTGGAAGCCCGTATCGACCGAAGCTTTCTTT.

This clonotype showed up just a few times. CDR3 coding DNA: TGTGCCAGCAGCTTAGGGACGGGGGGGTACTACAATGAGCAGTTCTTC. Its translation: CASSLGTGGYYNEQFF. The chain is built from TRBV5-8 and TRBJ2-1; 8 nucleotides agree with TRBD2. Unmatched junction bases numbered 7, after V lost 2 bases and J lost 3 bases. Germline V gene sequence: CDR1 SGHTS, CDR2 YDEGEE. This CDR3 is built from 16 residues.

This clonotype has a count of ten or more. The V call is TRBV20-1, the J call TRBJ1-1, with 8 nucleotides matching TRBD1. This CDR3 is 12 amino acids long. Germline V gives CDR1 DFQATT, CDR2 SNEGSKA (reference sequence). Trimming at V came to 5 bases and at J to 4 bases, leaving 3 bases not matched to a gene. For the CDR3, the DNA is TGCAGTGCTCTCACAGGGGGCACTGAAGCTTTCTTT. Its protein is CSALTGGTEAFF.

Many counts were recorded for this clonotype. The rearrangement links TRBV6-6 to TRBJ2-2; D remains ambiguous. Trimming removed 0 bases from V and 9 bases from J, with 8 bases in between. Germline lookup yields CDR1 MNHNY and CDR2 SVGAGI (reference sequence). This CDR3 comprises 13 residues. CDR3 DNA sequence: TGTGCCAGCAGTTACTCGGAGCACTGGGAGCTGTTTTTT. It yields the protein CASSYSEHWELFF.

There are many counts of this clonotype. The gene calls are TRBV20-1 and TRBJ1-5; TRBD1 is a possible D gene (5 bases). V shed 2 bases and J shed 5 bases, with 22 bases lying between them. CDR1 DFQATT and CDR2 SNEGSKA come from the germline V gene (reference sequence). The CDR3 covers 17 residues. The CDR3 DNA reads TGCAGTGCTAGAAATATTGGAGGGGTTACCGGGGATCAGCCCCAGCATTTT. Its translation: CSARNIGGVTGDQPQHF.